This T cell receptor (beta chain) was documented in a study of T cells in Graves' hyperthyroidism and ophthalmopathy. Study findings and constraints: Ophthalmopathy could be told apart from stable hyperthyroidism with a 13 V-J model.

This clonotype was seen many times. Its antigen is undetermined. Researchers took RNA transcripts and amplified the TCR beta CDR3 regions from them. HTBI primers drove first-round RT-PCR of the TCR CDR3. TCRdb reprocessed the multiplex PCR reads with MiXCR, giving one entry per CDR3 protein. The sample lists 650,000 to 700,000 distinct CDR3 sequences, 17% seen once, with roughly a sixth in the top ten. The sample taken for sequencing was blood. The sequence derives from a man aged 45-65 years with Graves' hyperthyroidism.

DNA of the CDR3: TGTGCCAGCAGCTTAGCCTCCGGGGGGCGCGCGTACGAGCAGTACTTC. This gives the protein CASSLASGGRAYEQYF. V usage is TRBV7-9 and J usage is TRBJ2-7, with a possible D match to TRBD2 (7 bases). CDR1 is SEHNR and CDR2 is FQNEAQ in the germline V gene (reference sequence). The CDR3 consists of 16 residues. V was clipped by 0 bases and J by 4 bases, with 16 bases between them.